This T cell receptor (beta chain) came from a study of chemoradiotherapy in HPV16-positive cancers. Looking at the study overall: Candidate HPV-specific clones and shared TCR motifs came from two HPV16-positive patients. Study results and caveats: During treatment, candidate HPV-specific clones and E7-related motifs expanded in tumor.

V was cut by 1 base and J by 4 bases, with 8 bases left in between. Per the germline V gene, CDR1 is SGHRS and CDR2 is YFSETQ. This CDR3 is 13 amino acids long. Repeated repertoire sampling spanned the course of chemoradiotherapy. Concerning this clone itself: Its antigen is not identified.

Sequenced by immunoSEQ multiplex PCR; TCRdb stores in-frame clones only, minus some. Altogether about 66,000 clones are present, approximately 91% being singletons, with the ten largest covering just over 4%. This specimen was blood, taken from a patient who underwent chemoradiotherapy. The receptor comes from a human donor with HPV-associated anogenital cancer. The chain recombines TRBV5-1 with TRBJ2-5, with TRBD1 as a possible D gene (6 bases). CDR3 protein: CASSLSRGETQYF. DNA for the CDR3: TGCGCCAGCAGCTTGTCCAGGGGAGAGACCCAGTACTTC.